The clone carrying this T cell receptor beta chain was detected a few times. This record comes from a study of blood T cell repertoires in COVID-19. The wider study: Nucleic acid was either cDNA or gDNA, and it came from T cells, B-cell-depleted T cells, or PBMCs.

Profiled with immunoSEQ multiplex PCR; TCRdb holds only in-frame clones, not every one. Of 330,000 or so clones listed, about 87% are singletons. Followed over time, Seattle patients had been enrolled while infection was active. This receptor was taken from a man aged 30 to 45 with COVID-19, enrolled during active disease. Sequencing used peripheral blood.

DNA for the CDR3: TGTGCCAGCAGCACCCAGAGTGGGGCGGGGGGTGAGCAGTTCTTC. It yields the protein CASSTQSGAGGEQFF. The chain recombines TRBV7-2 with TRBJ2-1; 8 bases fit TRBD2. Germline-derived CDR1 and CDR2 are SGHTA and FQGNSA. The CDR3 totals 15 residues. V lost 5 bases to trimming and J lost 9 bases; unmatched junction nucleotides: 12.